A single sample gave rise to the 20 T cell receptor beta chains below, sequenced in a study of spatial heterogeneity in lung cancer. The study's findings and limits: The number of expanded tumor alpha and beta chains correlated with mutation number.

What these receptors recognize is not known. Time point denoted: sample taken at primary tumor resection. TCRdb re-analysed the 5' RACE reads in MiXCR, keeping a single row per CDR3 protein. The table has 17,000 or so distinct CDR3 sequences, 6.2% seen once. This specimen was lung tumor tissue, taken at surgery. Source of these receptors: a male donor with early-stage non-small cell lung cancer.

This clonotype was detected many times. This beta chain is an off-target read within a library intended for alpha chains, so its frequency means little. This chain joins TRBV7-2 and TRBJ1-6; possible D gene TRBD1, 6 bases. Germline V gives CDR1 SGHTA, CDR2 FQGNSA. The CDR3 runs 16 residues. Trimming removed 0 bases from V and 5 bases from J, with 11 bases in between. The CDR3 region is CASSLASGGNNSPLHF. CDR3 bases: TGTGCCAGCAGCTTAGCAAGCGGGGGCAATAATTCACCCCTCCACTTT. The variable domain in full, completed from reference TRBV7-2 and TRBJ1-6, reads GAGVSQSPSNKVTEKGKDVELRCDPISGHTALYWYRQSLGQGLEFLIYFQGNSAPDKSGLPSDRFSAERTGGSVSTLTIQRTQQEDSAVYLCASSLASGGNNSPLHFGNGTRLTVT.

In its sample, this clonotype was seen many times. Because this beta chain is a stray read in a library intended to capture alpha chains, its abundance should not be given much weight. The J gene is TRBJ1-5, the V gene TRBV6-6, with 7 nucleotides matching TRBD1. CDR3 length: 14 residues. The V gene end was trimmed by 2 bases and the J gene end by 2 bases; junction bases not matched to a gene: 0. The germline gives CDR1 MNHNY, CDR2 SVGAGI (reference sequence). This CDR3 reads CASSYGQGNQPQHF. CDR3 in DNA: TGTGCCAGCAGTTACGGACAGGGCAATCAGCCCCAGCATTTT.

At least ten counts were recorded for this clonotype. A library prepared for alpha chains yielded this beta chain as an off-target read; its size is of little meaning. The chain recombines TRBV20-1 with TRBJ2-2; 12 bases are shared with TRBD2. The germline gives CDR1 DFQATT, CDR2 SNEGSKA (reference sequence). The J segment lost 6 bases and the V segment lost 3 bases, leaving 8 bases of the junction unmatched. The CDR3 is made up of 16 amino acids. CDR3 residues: CSASTSGRTVAGELFF. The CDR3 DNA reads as TGCAGTGCTAGCACTAGCGGGAGGACCGTCGCCGGGGAGCTGTTTTTT.

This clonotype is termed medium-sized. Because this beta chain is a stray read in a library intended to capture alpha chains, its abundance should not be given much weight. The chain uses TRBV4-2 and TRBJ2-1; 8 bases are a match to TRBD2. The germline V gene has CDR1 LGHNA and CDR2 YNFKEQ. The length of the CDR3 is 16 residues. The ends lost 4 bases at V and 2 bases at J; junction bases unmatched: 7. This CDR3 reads CASSRTSGPPYNEQFF. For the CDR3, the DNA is TGTGCCAGCAGCCGCACTAGCGGCCCCCCCTACAATGAGCAGTTCTTC.

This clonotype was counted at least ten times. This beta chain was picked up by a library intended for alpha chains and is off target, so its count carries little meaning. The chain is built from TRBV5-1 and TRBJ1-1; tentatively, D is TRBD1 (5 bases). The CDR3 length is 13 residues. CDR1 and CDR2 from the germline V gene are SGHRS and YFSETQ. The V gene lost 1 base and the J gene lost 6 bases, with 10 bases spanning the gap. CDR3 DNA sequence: TGCGCCAGCAGCTTGCAGGGCCGAGCTGAAGCTTTCTTT. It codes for CASSLQGRAEAFF. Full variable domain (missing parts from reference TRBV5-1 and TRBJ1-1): KAGVTQTPRYLIKTRGQQVTLSCSPISGHRSVSWYQQTPGQGLQFLFEYFSETQRNKGNFPGRFSGRQFSNSRSEMNVSTLELGDSALYLCASSLQGRAEAFFGQGTRLTVV.

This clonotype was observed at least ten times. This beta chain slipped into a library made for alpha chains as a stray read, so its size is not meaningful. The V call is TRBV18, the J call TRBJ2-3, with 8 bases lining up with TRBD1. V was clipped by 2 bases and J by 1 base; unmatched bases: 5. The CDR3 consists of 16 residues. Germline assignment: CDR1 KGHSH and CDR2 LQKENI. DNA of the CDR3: TGTGCCAGCTCACCATATGAGACAGGGGGCACAGATACGCAGTATTTT. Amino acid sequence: CASSPYETGGTDTQYF. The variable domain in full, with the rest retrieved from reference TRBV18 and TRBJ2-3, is NAGVMQNPRHLVRRRGQEARLRCSPMKGHSHVYWYRQLPEEGLKFMVYLQKENIIDESGMPKERFSAEFPKEGPSILRIQQVVRGDSAAYFCASSPYETGGTDTQYFGPGTRLTVL.

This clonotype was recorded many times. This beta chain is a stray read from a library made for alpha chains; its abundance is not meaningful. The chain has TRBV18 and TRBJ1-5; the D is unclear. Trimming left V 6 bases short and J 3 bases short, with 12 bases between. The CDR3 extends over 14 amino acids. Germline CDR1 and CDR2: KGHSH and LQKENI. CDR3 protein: CASSVSGFNQPQHF. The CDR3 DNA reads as TGTGCCAGCTCGGTCTCGGGGTTCAATCAGCCCCAGCATTTT.

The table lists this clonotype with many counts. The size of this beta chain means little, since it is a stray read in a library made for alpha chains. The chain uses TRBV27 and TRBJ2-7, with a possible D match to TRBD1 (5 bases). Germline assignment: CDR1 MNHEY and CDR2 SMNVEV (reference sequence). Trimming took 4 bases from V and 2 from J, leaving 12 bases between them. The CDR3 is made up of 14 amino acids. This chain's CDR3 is CASSYRKGPYEQYF. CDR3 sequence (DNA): TGTGCCAGCAGTTATAGGAAGGGGCCCTACGAGCAGTACTTC.

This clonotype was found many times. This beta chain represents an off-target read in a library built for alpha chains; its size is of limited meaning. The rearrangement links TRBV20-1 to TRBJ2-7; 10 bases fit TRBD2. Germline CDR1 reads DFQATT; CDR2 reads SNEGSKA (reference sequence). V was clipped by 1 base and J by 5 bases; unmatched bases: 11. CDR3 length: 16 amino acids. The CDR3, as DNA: TGCAGTGCTAGAGTCGCGGCTAGCGGGAGTCCCCACGAGCAGTACTTC. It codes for CSARVAASGSPHEQYF.

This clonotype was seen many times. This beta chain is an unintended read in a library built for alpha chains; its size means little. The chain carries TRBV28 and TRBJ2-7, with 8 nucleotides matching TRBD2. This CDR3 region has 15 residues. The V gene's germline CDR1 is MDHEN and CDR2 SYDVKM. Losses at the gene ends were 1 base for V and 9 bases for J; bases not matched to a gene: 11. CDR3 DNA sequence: TGTGCCAGCAGTTTATCGGGACTAGGCCTGGAGGCGCAGTACTTC. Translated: CASSLSGLGLEAQYF.

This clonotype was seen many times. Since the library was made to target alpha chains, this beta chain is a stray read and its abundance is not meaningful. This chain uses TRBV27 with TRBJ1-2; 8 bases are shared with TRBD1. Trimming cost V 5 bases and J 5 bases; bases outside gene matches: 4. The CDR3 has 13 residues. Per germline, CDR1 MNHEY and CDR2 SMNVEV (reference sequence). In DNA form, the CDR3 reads TGTGCCAGCAGTAATGACAGGGGTTATGGCTACACCTTC. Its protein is CASSNDRGYGYTF.

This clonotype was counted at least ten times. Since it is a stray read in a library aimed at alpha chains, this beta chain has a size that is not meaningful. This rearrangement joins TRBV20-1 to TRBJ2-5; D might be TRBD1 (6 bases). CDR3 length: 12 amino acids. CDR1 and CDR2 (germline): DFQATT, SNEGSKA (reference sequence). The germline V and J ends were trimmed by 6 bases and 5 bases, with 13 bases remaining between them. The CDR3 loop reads CSARRTVETQYF. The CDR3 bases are TGCAGTGCCCGACGGACAGTTGAGACCCAGTACTTC.

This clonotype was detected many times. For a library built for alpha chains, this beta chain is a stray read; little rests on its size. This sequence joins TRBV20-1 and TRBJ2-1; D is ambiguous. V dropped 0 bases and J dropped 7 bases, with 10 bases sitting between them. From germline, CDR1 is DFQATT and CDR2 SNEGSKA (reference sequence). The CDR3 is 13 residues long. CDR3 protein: CSARDNWRNEQFF. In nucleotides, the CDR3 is TGCAGTGCTAGAGATAACTGGCGTAATGAGCAGTTCTTC.

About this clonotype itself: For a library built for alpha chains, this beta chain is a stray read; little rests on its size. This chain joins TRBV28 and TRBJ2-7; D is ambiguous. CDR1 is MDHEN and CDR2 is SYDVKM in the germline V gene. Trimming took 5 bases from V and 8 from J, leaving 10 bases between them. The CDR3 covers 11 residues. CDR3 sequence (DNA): TGTGCCAGCAGTCCCCCTGTCAAGCAGTACTTC. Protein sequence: CASSPPVKQYF.

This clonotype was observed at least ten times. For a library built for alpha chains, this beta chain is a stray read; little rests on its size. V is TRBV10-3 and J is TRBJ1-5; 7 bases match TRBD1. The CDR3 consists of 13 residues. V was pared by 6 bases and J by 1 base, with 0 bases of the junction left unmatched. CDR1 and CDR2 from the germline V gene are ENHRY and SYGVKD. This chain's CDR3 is CAIRDRSNQPQHF. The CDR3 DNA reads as TGTGCCATCAGGGACAGGAGCAATCAGCCCCAGCATTTT.

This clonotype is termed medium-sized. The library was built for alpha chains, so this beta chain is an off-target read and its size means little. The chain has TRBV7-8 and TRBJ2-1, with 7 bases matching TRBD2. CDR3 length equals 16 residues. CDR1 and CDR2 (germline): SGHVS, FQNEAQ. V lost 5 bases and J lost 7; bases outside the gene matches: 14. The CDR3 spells CASSQDYAGVWNEQFF. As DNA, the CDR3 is TGTGCCAGCAGCCAGGACTATGCGGGAGTATGGAATGAGCAGTTCTTC.

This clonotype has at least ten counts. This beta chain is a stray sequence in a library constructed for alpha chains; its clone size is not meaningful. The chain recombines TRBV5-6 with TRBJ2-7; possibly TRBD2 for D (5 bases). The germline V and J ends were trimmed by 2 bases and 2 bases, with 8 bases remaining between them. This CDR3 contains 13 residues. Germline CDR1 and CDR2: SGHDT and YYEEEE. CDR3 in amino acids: CASSLGRAYEQYF. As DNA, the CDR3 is TGTGCCAGCAGCTTAGGGCGGGCCTACGAGCAGTACTTC.

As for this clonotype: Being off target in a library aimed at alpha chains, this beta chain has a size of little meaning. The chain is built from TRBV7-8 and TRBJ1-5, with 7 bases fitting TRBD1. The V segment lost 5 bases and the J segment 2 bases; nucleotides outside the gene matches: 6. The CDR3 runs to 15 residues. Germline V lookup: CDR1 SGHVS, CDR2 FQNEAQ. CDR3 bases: TGTGCCAGCAGCAATCGGACAGGACGCAATCAGCCCCAGCATTTT. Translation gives CASSNRTGRNQPQHF.

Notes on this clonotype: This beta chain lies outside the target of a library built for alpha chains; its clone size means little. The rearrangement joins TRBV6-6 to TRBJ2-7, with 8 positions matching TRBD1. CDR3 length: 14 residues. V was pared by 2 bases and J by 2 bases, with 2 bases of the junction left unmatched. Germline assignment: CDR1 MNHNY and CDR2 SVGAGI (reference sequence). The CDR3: CASSYGRGPYEQYF. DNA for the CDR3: TGTGCCAGCAGTTACGGCAGGGGGCCCTACGAGCAGTACTTC.

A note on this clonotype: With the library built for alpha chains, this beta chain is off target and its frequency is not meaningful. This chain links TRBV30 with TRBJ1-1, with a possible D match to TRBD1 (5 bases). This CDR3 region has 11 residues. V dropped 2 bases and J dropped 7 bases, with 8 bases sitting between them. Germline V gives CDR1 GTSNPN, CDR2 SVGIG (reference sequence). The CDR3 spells CAWSHGGEAFF. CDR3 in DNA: TGTGCCTGGAGTCATGGGGGTGAAGCTTTCTTT.